These 11 T cell receptor beta chains were sequenced from one sample in a study of naive and memory T cell subsets. The study's findings and limits: Possibly reflecting memory cells re-expressing CD45RA, a few larger clonotypes occurred in naive repertoires, especially CD8.

An equimolar mix of two oligonucleotides served as the beta constant-region primer for TRBC1 and TRBC2. Nested alpha and beta constant-region primers with the SP2 primer drove four PCR rounds on ligated cDNA. TCRdb reprocessed the UMI-ligation and nested PCR reads via MiXCR and lists one record per CDR3 protein. The top ten clones hold around 0.097% of a sample with 150,000 or so distinct CDR3 sequences, about 23% of them seen once. Their cognate antigens are unknown. What was sequenced was naive CD4+ T cells from blood. The receptors originated from a human donor in good health.

This clonotype was recorded a few times. The chain links TRBV4-1 to TRBJ1-1; no clear D gene. Germline-derived CDR1 and CDR2 are MGHRA and YSYEKL. Trimming stripped 0 bases from V and 7 bases from J, with 18 bases between. This CDR3 is 16 amino acids long. The CDR3 loop reads CASSQERTWEGGEAFF. The CDR3 DNA reads TGCGCCAGCAGCCAAGAGAGGACGTGGGAGGGCGGTGAAGCTTTCTTT.

This clonotype was seen a handful of times. The CDR3 nucleotides read TGTGCTAGTGGCCCCGGACTAGCGGGAGGGCCGAGAACCGGGGAGCTGTTTTTT. It is translated as CASGPGLAGGPRTGELFF. The chain combines TRBV12-5 with TRBJ2-2, with 15 bases that match TRBD2. V lost 6 bases, J lost 5 bases, and 10 bases stayed unmatched. In germline, CDR1 is LGHNT, CDR2 FRNRAP. The CDR3 consists of 18 residues. The complete variable domain, with remaining parts taken from reference TRBV12-5 and TRBJ2-2, reads DARVTQTPRHKVTEMGQEVTMRCQPILGHNTVFWYRQTMMQGLELLAYFRNRAPLDDSGMPKDRFSAEMPDATLATLKIQPSEPRDSAVYFCASGPGLAGGPRTGELFFGEGSRLTVL.

The genes are TRBV12-3 or TRBV12-4 and TRBJ2-5; the D is unclear. The CDR3 extends over 15 amino acids. Trimming cost V 7 bases and J 7 bases, with 22 bases left between them. The CDR3 DNA reads as TGTGCCAGCACCTTTGGCCTTGGATCCGTTGGGACCCAGTACTTC. As protein: CASTFGLGSVGTQYF.

This clonotype came up a few times. V and J are TRBV27 and TRBJ1-2; the match to TRBD1 covers 7 bases. Germline V gives CDR1 MNHEY, CDR2 SMNVEV (reference sequence). The CDR3 loop spans 14 amino acids. V lost 6 bases and J lost 5; bases outside the gene matches: 9. The CDR3 sequence is CASRPPGQIYGYTF. The CDR3 coding sequence is TGTGCCAGCAGGCCTCCGGGACAGATATATGGCTACACCTTC.

This clonotype appeared many times. This chain uses TRBV29-1 with TRBJ2-5; tentatively, D is TRBD1 (6 bases). V was shortened by 8 bases and J by 5 bases, with 12 bases between the two germline ends. The CDR3 has 11 amino acids. In germline, CDR1 is SQVTM, CDR2 ANQGSEA. CDR3 loop: CSPGDPETQYF. The CDR3 DNA sequence: TGCAGCCCAGGGGACCCGGAGACCCAGTACTTC.

This clonotype was seen a handful of times. The rearrangement links TRBV20-1 to TRBJ2-3, with D unresolved. V was cut by 0 bases and J by 7 bases, with 5 bases left in between. From germline, CDR1 is DFQATT and CDR2 SNEGSKA (reference sequence). The CDR3 sequence is 11 residues long. CDR3 loop: CSARDTHTQYF. CDR3 DNA: TGCAGTGCTAGAGATACGCATACGCAGTATTTT.

This clonotype showed up just a few times. CDR3: CASSYYHGTVDTGELFF. The CDR3 DNA reads as TGTGCCAGCAGTTACTATCACGGGACAGTCGACACCGGGGAGCTGTTTTTT. This chain joins TRBV6-2 or TRBV6-3 and TRBJ2-2, with 7 bases identical to TRBD1. Germline V gives CDR1 MNHEY, CDR2 SVGEGT. The V segment lost 1 base and the J segment 3 bases; nucleotides outside the gene matches: 8. The CDR3 has 17 amino acids.

Only a few counts were recorded for this clonotype. The rearrangement uses TRBV29-1 and TRBJ2-1; 11 bases are a match to TRBD2. Per germline, CDR1 SQVTM and CDR2 ANQGSEA. Trimming took 7 bases from V and 1 from J; bases not matched to a gene: 3. The CDR3 is 14 amino acids. The CDR3 sequence: CSAGLAESYNEQFF. The CDR3 DNA is TGCAGCGCGGGACTAGCGGAATCCTACAATGAGCAGTTCTTC.

This clonotype was found many times. V and J are TRBV24-1 and TRBJ2-3; tentative D call: TRBD2 (6 bases). Deletions cut 5 bases from V and 1 base from J, with 15 bases between. CDR1 and CDR2 from the germline V gene are KGHDR and SFDVKD. This CDR3 contains 16 residues. This CDR3 is CATSVGRRAGTDTQYF. The CDR3 DNA follows: TGTGCCACCAGTGTCGGGAGAAGGGCGGGCACAGATACGCAGTATTTT.

The chain combines TRBV2 with TRBJ2-5; 15 bases match TRBD2. V was clipped by 6 bases and J by 4 bases; unmatched bases: 9. This CDR3 is built from 17 residues. Germline V gene sequence: CDR1 SNHLY, CDR2 FYNNEI. The CDR3 coding sequence is TGTGCCAGCAGACGGCGGACTAGCGGGGGGGGGTCAGAGACCCAGTACTTC. Translated, it gives CASRRRTSGGGSETQYF.

This clonotype was picked up a small number of times. The V call is TRBV7-2, the J call TRBJ1-5, with 7 bases aligning to TRBD1. This CDR3 contains 15 residues. Germline V CDR1 and CDR2: SGHTA, FQGNSA. V shed 4 bases, J shed 6 bases, and the junction held 9 bases outside the gene matches. CDR3 amino acids: CASSSRQGPIQPQHF. The CDR3 nucleotides are TGTGCCAGCAGCTCCCGACAGGGCCCCATTCAGCCCCAGCATTTT.